This TCR beta chain was documented in a study of beta chain features in type 1 diabetes. This CDR3 is 11 amino acids long. From germline, CDR1 is SSHAT and CDR2 FNYEAQ (reference sequence). V lost 11 bases to trimming and J lost 3 bases, with 11 bases between them. Study results and limitations: High-TCR-expressing cells could be over-represented by cDNA sequencing. At VDJ recombination sites, type 1 diabetes patients had fewer insertions and more deleted nucleotides. PCR may have favored shorter templates equally in patients and controls. The naive, central memory and Treg TCRB repertoires showed an apparent similarity that was greater among patients than among healthy donors.

This clone has more than one count but fewer than ten. Its antigen is not identified. The investigators reverse transcribed all of the isolated RNA, so they sequenced expressed TCRB transcripts. Measured with immunoSEQ multiplex PCR; TCRdb has only the in-frame clones, and not every one. The data contain some 220,000 clones, around 9.9% of them seen just once; the ten biggest clones take up 1% to 1.5%. J is TRBJ2-7 and V is TRBV7-7; no reliable D call. Sequenced input: central memory CD4+ T cells from blood. This TCR came from a man aged 18 to 30 in good health. The CDR3 region has the DNA TGTGCCCCCCGGGCGAGCTACGAGCAGTACTTC. Translated: CAPRASYEQYF.